Each of the 28 T cell receptor beta chains below was sequenced from the same sample in a study of Graves' ophthalmopathy and Graves' hyperthyroidism. TCR beta CDR3 amplification used RNA transcripts. HTBI-primed RT-PCR formed the first round, and a multiplex PCR formed the second. TCRdb used MiXCR to reprocess the multiplex PCR reads, holding one entry per CDR3 protein. This sample has about 740,000 distinct CDR3 sequences, with approximately 40% found just once. Source material: peripheral blood. Source of these receptors: an adult man with Graves' ophthalmopathy.

This clonotype occurred a few times. The V call is TRBV6-5, the J call TRBJ1-5; TRBD1 agrees at 9 bases. CDR1 is MNHEY and CDR2 is SVGAGI in the germline V gene. V lost 6 bases and J lost 7; bases outside the gene matches: 7. The CDR3 runs to 14 residues. Written as DNA, the CDR3 is TGTGCCAGCAGAGAGACAGGGGGAGGACAGCCCCAGCATTTT. This translates into CASRETGGGQPQHF.

This clonotype turned up a few times. The chain recombines TRBV5-4 with TRBJ1-4; D not certain. Looked up from germline, CDR1 is SGHNT and CDR2 is YYREEE (reference sequence). The CDR3 runs 14 residues. Deletions cut 0 bases from V and 8 bases from J, with 11 bases between. The CDR3 is CASSLEGRREKLFF. CDR3 bases: TGTGCCAGCAGCTTGGAAGGACGGAGAGAAAAACTGTTTTTT.

The genes are TRBV2 and TRBJ2-7, with 10 bases aligning to TRBD2. Germline loops: CDR1 SNHLY, CDR2 FYNNEI. The CDR3 runs 15 residues. Trimming took 4 bases from V and 3 from J; bases not matched to a gene: 6. The CDR3, as DNA: TGTGCCAGCAGTGGTGGGACTAGCGACAACTACGAGCAGTACTTC. It codes for CASSGGTSDNYEQYF. The complete variable domain, with remaining parts taken from reference TRBV2 and TRBJ2-7, reads EPEVTQTPSHQVTQMGQEVILRCVPISNHLYFYWYRQILGQKVEFLVSFYNNEISEKSEIFDDQFSVERPDGSNFTLKIRSTKLEDSAMYFCASSGGTSDNYEQYFGPGTRLTVT.

Regarding this clonotype: This may be a read error: a much more frequent sequence differs by one nucleotide. The rearrangement joins TRBV29-1 to TRBJ2-7, with 10 positions matching TRBD2. Germline V gene sequence: CDR1 SQVTM, CDR2 ANQGSEA. The CDR3 has 14 residues. The CDR3 DNA follows: TGCAGCGTTGAAGTTAGCGGGAGGAACTACGGGCAGTACTTC. Translated, it gives CSVEVSGRNYGQYF.

The chain carries TRBV2 and TRBJ1-2, with TRBD1 as a possible D gene (6 bases). Germline loops: CDR1 SNHLY, CDR2 FYNNEI. Trimming removed 6 bases at V and 2 bases at J, with 13 bases between. CDR3 length equals 14 residues. CDR3: CASSIRGLNYGYTF. The CDR3 nucleotides read TGTGCCAGCAGCATCAGGGGATTAAACTATGGCTACACCTTC.

This clonotype was seen a handful of times. This chain links TRBV7-2 with TRBJ1-3, with unresolved D. CDR1 and CDR2 (germline): SGHTA, FQGNSA. This CDR3 is 15 amino acids long. The V end lost 3 bases, the J end lost 4 bases, and 13 bases lay between the germline ends. The CDR3 here is CASSLASNIGNTIYF. In nucleotides, the CDR3 is TGTGCCAGCAGCTTGGCCTCCAACATCGGAAACACCATATATTTT.

The chain combines TRBV19 with TRBJ1-5; no definite D call. The ends were cut back, 0 bases at V and 5 bases at J, with 11 bases in the middle. This CDR3 spans 15 amino acids. The germline gives CDR1 LNHDA, CDR2 SQIVND (reference sequence). The CDR3 reads CASSIDPGRYQPQHF. The CDR3 DNA reads as TGTGCCAGTAGTATAGATCCAGGAAGATATCAGCCCCAGCATTTT.

This clonotype was detected many times. V is TRBV7-9 and J is TRBJ2-7; TRBD2 might be the D (6 bases). Germline V CDR1 and CDR2: SEHNR, FQNEAQ (reference sequence). The germline V and J ends were trimmed by 7 bases and 1 base, with 23 bases remaining between them. CDR3 length: 17 amino acids. The CDR3 bases are TGTGCCAGCAACAACCGCTACGGGGGTGGTGGGTCCTACGAGCAGTACTTC. Protein product: CASNNRYGGGGSYEQYF.

At least ten counts were recorded for this clonotype. The V call is TRBV7-9, the J call TRBJ1-2; 8 nucleotides align to TRBD1. Trimming removed 5 bases from V and 7 bases from J; junction bases left unmatched: 6. The CDR3 is 13 amino acids. Germline CDR1 and CDR2: SEHNR and FQNEAQ (reference sequence). CDR3 loop: CASSLRGRRGYTF. The CDR3 nucleotides read TGTGCCAGCAGCCTCAGGGGGCGTCGTGGCTACACCTTC.

The DNA of the CDR3 is TGTGCCAGCAGTGAAGCGCCAGGGAACTATAATTCACCCCTCCACTTT. It specifies CASSEAPGNYNSPLHF. The chain is built from TRBV6-1 and TRBJ1-6, with D possibly TRBD1 on 5 matching bases. Trimming removed 0 bases at V and 3 bases at J, with 9 bases between. The CDR3 extends over 16 amino acids. CDR1 and CDR2 from the germline V gene are MNHNS and SASEGT.

This chain connects TRBV6-1 to TRBJ1-6; a possible D gene is TRBD1 (5 bases). Trimming removed 5 bases at V and 6 bases at J, with 17 bases between. The CDR3 is made up of 16 amino acids. Germline CDR1 and CDR2: MNHNS and SASEGT. CDR3 DNA sequence: TGTGCCAGCAGTTCCCGACCGGACATCTTTAATTCACCCCTCCACTTT. Protein: CASSSRPDIFNSPLHF.

This clonotype was picked up many times. The rearrangement uses TRBV14 and TRBJ1-1; D not resolved. Per the germline V gene, CDR1 is SGHDN and CDR2 is FVKESK. V lost 1 base to trimming and J lost 0 bases, with 9 bases between them. The CDR3 is 15 amino acids. As DNA, the CDR3 is TGTGCCAGCAGCCAAGTCCAGACGATGAACACTGAAGCTTTCTTT. Encoded protein: CASSQVQTMNTEAFF.

This clonotype was observed at least ten times. The chain couples TRBV7-6 to TRBJ2-6, with 10 bases lining up with TRBD1. The CDR3 extends over 20 amino acids. The germline V gene has CDR1 SGHVS and CDR2 FNYEAQ. The ends lost 7 bases at V and 0 bases at J; junction bases unmatched: 15. This CDR3 is CASTRSETGGKDSGANVLTF. The CDR3 nucleotides are TGTGCCAGCACGAGGTCCGAGACAGGGGGCAAGGACTCTGGGGCCAACGTCCTGACTTTC.

V is TRBV25-1 and J is TRBJ2-2; D gene uncertain. V lost 5 bases to trimming and J lost 8 bases, with 12 bases between them. This CDR3 is built from 13 residues. Germline V lookup: CDR1 MGHDK, CDR2 SYGVNS. CDR3 DNA: TGTGCCAGCAGTACCGAAGATATAGGGGAGCTGTTTTTT. The encoded protein is CASSTEDIGELFF.

The chain employs TRBV25-1 and TRBJ1-2; 10 bases fit TRBD1. This CDR3 spans 12 amino acids. Germline V gives CDR1 MGHDK, CDR2 SYGVNS. V dropped 7 bases and J dropped 8; count of bases not matched to a gene: 4. The CDR3 here is CASNGQGEGYTF. The CDR3 DNA sequence: TGTGCCAGCAACGGACAGGGGGAAGGCTACACCTTC.

This clonotype was seen more than once but under ten times. This sequence joins TRBV7-9 and TRBJ1-4; D gene unclear. The V end lost 1 base, the J end lost 2 bases, and 14 bases lay between the germline ends. CDR3 length: 17 residues. Germline V gene sequence: CDR1 SEHNR, CDR2 FQNEAQ (reference sequence). The CDR3 region has the DNA TGTGCCAGCAGCTTAGGGCCCAGAGGAGGGACTAATGAAAAACTGTTTTTT. Translation gives CASSLGPRGGTNEKLFF.

This clonotype has ten or more counts. The rearrangement links TRBV25-1 to TRBJ1-2; D remains unclear. Germline CDR1 MGHDK, CDR2 SYGVNS. Trimming removed 3 bases from V and 4 bases from J, with 6 bases in between. The CDR3 is 12 amino acids. The CDR3 DNA is TGTGCCAGCAGTGACGGCCCCTATGGCTACACCTTC. Translating it yields CASSDGPYGYTF.

This sequence joins TRBV9 and TRBJ1-6, with 11 bases matching TRBD1. The germline CDR1 and CDR2 sequences are SGDLS and YYNGEE. J gave up 13 bases and V 4 bases, and 16 bases lay outside the gene matches. The length of the CDR3 is 17 residues. CDR3 sequence (DNA): TGTGCCAGCAGCCAAGCTTCCCTAGGACAGGGGGCAGACCCCCTCCACTTT. It specifies CASSQASLGQGADPLHF.

This clonotype has only a few counts. CDR3 in amino acids: CASRARPLSNTGELFF. As DNA, the CDR3 is TGTGCCAGTAGAGCTAGGCCCCTTTCGAACACCGGGGAGCTGTTTTTT. This sequence joins TRBV19 and TRBJ2-2, with D uncertain. The CDR3 runs 16 residues. The germline CDR1 and CDR2 sequences are LNHDA and SQIVND (reference sequence). Trimming left V 6 bases short and J 0 bases short, with 14 bases between.

As for this clonotype: Just one base apart from a much larger clone, this may be a read error. The chain uses TRBV20-1 and TRBJ1-6, with a tentative D call TRBD1 (6 bases). Looked up from germline, CDR1 is DFQATT and CDR2 is SNEGSKA (reference sequence). The CDR3 has 14 amino acids. CDR3 protein: CSTRDLQGNSPLHF. The CDR3 region has the DNA TGCAGTACTAGAGATCTACAGGGAAATTCACCCCTCCACTTT.

The table lists this clonotype with many counts. The CDR3 is CASSFSEDTGELFF. In nucleotides, the CDR3 is TGTGCCAGCAGCTTCAGCGAAGACACCGGGGAGCTGTTTTTT. The rearrangement links TRBV7-2 to TRBJ2-2; D is uncertain. Trimming left V 3 bases short and J 3 bases short, with 8 bases between. The CDR3 runs to 14 residues. The germline gives CDR1 SGHTA, CDR2 FQGNSA.

The rearrangement links TRBV25-1 to TRBJ1-4; D possibly corresponds to TRBD1 (5 bases). Germline V lookup: CDR1 MGHDK, CDR2 SYGVNS. V lost 6 bases and J lost 7, with 21 bases in between. This CDR3 is 16 amino acids long. CDR3 loop: CASSGTTEGPREKLFF. The CDR3 region has the DNA TGTGCCAGCAGCGGGACGACAGAAGGCCCGCGTGAAAAACTGTTTTTT. The full variable domain, completed using reference TRBV25-1 and TRBJ1-4, is EADIYQTPRYLVIGTGKKITLECSQTMGHDKMYWYQQDPGMELHLIHYSYGVNSTEKGDLSSESTVSRIRTEHFPLTLESARPSHTSQYLCASSGTTEGPREKLFFGSGTQLSVL.

A word on this clonotype: Possible read error: a much larger clone is one base away. This chain links TRBV10-3 with TRBJ1-5; D remains unclear. Germline CDR1 is ENHRY and CDR2 is SYGVKD. V was pared by 10 bases and J by 0 bases, with 10 bases between. This CDR3 has 13 amino acids. CDR3 region: CATQQNSNQPQHF. CDR3 nucleotides: TGTGCCACCCAACAGAATAGCAATCAGCCCCAGCATTTT.

In its sample, this clonotype was seen a few times. The gene calls are TRBV7-9 and TRBJ1-1, with D perhaps TRBD1 (6 bases). The CDR3 length is 12 residues. Deletions cut 3 bases from V and 8 bases from J, with 10 bases between. Germline V CDR1 and CDR2: SEHNR, FQNEAQ (reference sequence). CDR3 coding DNA: TGTGCCAGCAGCTTGGAAAGGGGGGAAGCTTTCTTT. This translates into CASSLERGEAFF.

This sequence joins TRBV7-9 and TRBJ1-6; 7 bases fit TRBD1. The CDR3 spans 15 residues. After removal of 5 bases from V and 6 bases from J, the junction contained 7 bases not matched to a gene. Germline CDR1 and CDR2: SEHNR and FQNEAQ (reference sequence). The CDR3 loop reads CASSQAQGFNSPLHF. For the CDR3, the DNA is TGTGCCAGCAGCCAAGCACAGGGGTTTAATTCACCCCTCCACTTT.

With regard to this clonotype: A junction boundary mismatches the germline segment, possibly from a read error. The chain is built from TRBV5-4 and TRBJ2-2; 11 bases are a match to TRBD2. From germline, CDR1 is SGHNT and CDR2 YYREEE (reference sequence). The CDR3 totals 18 residues. CDR3 residues: CASSLHRPGLAVAGEPFF. CDR3 nucleotide sequence: TGTGCCAGCAGCTTGCACCGGCCGGGACTAGCGGTAGCCGGGGAGCCGTTTTTT.

This clonotype appeared many times. This chain joins TRBV9 and TRBJ2-5; D is tentatively TRBD1 or TRBD2 (5 bases each). Germline V gives CDR1 SGDLS, CDR2 YYNGEE. Trimming left V 3 bases short and J 5 bases short, with 8 bases between. The CDR3 has 12 residues. CDR3 amino acids: CASSGDGETQYF. CDR3 nucleotide sequence: TGTGCCAGCAGCGGGGACGGGGAGACCCAGTACTTC.

Many counts were recorded for this clonotype. This chain uses TRBV9 with TRBJ1-1; D is ambiguous. This CDR3 has 14 amino acids. Trimming stripped 3 bases from V and 6 bases from J, with 15 bases between. The germline V gene encodes CDR1 SGDLS and CDR2 YYNGEE. CDR3: CASSGPFEDAEAFF. CDR3 nucleotides: TGTGCCAGCAGCGGCCCTTTCGAGGACGCTGAAGCTTTCTTT.